This T cell receptor (beta chain) was sequenced during a study of tumor T cells in aggressive B-cell lymphoma. This CDR3 comprises 15 residues. Germline V gene sequence: CDR1 KGHSH, CDR2 LQKENI. Trimming removed 3 bases from V and 10 bases from J, with 22 bases in between. Assay used: immunoSEQ multiplex PCR; TCRdb lists only in-frame clones, some missing. The sample holds thousands of clones; 82% are singletons and the top ten take approximately 2.7%. The receptor's source is an adult with diffuse large B cell lymphoma. The specimen was tumor tissue. The J gene is TRBJ2-7, the V gene TRBV18; a weak D match, TRBD2 (5 bases). The CDR3 sequence: CASSPTRELGPDQYF. The CDR3 DNA follows: TGTGCCAGCTCACCTACAAGGGAGCTGGGCCCGGACCAGTACTTC.